The entry below describes one T cell receptor (beta chain). This sample stems from a study of T cell changes during pregnancy in multiple sclerosis. CDR3 length: 14 residues. V shed 6 bases and J 6 bases; nucleotides not matched to a gene: 5. The germline CDR1 and CDR2 sequences are MDHEN and SYDVKM. Generated by immunoSEQ multiplex PCR, the TCRdb table keeps only in-frame clones and is missing some. The data hold around 69,000 clones, with more than 90% observed a single time. The sequence was collected from a female donor with multiple sclerosis, enrolled in a pregnancy study. The source material was peripheral blood, sampled in the third trimester of pregnancy. The chain couples TRBV28 to TRBJ2-5, with TRBD2 identical over 12 bases. CDR3 protein: CASSPGLAGKTQYF. In DNA, the CDR3 is TGTGCCAGCAGCCCCGGACTAGCGGGAAAGACCCAGTACTTC.